One and the same sample provided the 4 T cell receptor beta chains below, sequenced in a study of human T cells and chemical hapten exposure. TCRdb analysed the RACE reads with MiXCR anew, one entry per CDR3 protein. The table records tens of thousands of distinct CDR3 sequences, more than 9.5% of them present only once. Specified time point: patch test 3, about 24 weeks after DPC sensitization. Treatment specified: therapeutic diphenylcyclopropenone sensitization with weekly scalp DPC. The input for sequencing was whole blood, taken in connection with sensitization to the hapten diphenylcyclopropenone (DPC). These receptor sequences come from a woman between 40 and 55 years old with alopecia areata. Some clones in this sample may be carry-over from other donors' samples.

This clonotype was observed many times. The V call is TRBV2, the J call TRBJ1-1; D remains ambiguous. This CDR3 has 13 amino acids. Looked up from germline, CDR1 is SNHLY and CDR2 is FYNNEI. The germline V and J ends were trimmed by 2 bases and 7 bases, with 11 bases remaining between them. CDR3 bases: TGTGCCAGCAGTGAAAGGCGGCAGGATGAAGCTTTCTTT. Translated: CASSERRQDEAFF.

The rearrangement uses TRBV5-1 and TRBJ2-1, with D hard to call. The V end was cut by 0 bases, the J end by 12 bases, with 7 bases between. The CDR3 spans 11 residues. Germline V gene lookup returns CDR1 SGHRS and CDR2 YFSETQ. The DNA of the CDR3 is TGCGCCAGCAGCTTGGACTCTTCGCAGTTCTTC. Its translation: CASSLDSSQFF. Supplemented by reference TRBV5-1 and TRBJ2-1, the full variable domain reads KAGVTQTPRYLIKTRGQQVTLSCSPISGHRSVSWYQQTPGQGLQFLFEYFSETQRNKGNFPGRFSGRQFSNSRSEMNVSTLELGDSALYLCASSLDSSQFFGPGTRLTVL.

The chain links TRBV2 to TRBJ2-2, with D perhaps TRBD2 (5 bases). V was cut by 6 bases and J by 2 bases, with 10 bases left in between. The CDR3 has 14 residues. Germline CDR1 is SNHLY and CDR2 is FYNNEI. The CDR3 nucleotides are TGTGCCAGCAGGCTGGACTTCAACACCGGGGAGCTGTTTTTT. Translating it yields CASRLDFNTGELFF.

This clonotype came up a few times. The chain has TRBV9 and TRBJ2-3; possibly TRBD1 or TRBD2 for D (5 bases each). There are 16 residues in the CDR3. V lost 7 bases, J lost 0 bases, and 18 bases lay in between. In germline, CDR1 is SGDLS, CDR2 YYNGEE. The DNA of the CDR3 is TGTGCCAGCTCTCTCACGGGCAGGGAGAGCACAGATACGCAGTATTTT. It codes for CASSLTGRESTDTQYF.